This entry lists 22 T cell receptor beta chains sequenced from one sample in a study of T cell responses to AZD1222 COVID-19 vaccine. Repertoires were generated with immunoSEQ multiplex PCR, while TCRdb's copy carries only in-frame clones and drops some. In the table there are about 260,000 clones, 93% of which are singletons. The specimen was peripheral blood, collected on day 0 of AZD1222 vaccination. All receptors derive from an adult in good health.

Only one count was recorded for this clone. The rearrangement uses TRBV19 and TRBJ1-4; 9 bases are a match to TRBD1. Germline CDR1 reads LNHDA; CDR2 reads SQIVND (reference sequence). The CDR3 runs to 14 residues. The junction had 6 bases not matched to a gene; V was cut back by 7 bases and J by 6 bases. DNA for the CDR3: TGTGCCAGTACCTCGGACAGGGGAGATGAAAAACTGTTTTTT. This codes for CASTSDRGDEKLFF.

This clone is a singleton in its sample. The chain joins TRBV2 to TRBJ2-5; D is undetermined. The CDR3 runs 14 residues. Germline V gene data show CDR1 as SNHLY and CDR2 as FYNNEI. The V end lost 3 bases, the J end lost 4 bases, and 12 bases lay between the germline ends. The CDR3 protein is CASSDGVAGETQYF. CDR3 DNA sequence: TGTGCCAGCAGTGACGGAGTAGCCGGAGAGACCCAGTACTTC.

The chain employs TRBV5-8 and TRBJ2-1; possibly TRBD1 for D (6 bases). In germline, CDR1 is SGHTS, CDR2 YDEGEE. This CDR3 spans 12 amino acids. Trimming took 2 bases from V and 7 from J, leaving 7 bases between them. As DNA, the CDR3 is TGTGCCAGCAGCTTCACAGGGAATGAGCAGTTCTTC. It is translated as CASSFTGNEQFF.

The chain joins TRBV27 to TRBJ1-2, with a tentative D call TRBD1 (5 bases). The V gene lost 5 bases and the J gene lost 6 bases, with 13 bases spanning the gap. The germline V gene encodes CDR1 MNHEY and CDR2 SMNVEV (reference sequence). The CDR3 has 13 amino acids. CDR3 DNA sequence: TGTGCCAGCAGTCCGGGACGGAAAAATGGCTACACCTTC. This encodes CASSPGRKNGYTF.

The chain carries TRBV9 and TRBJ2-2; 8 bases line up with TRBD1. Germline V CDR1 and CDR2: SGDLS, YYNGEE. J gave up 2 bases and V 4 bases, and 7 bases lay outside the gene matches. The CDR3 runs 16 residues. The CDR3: CASSTGGTGNTGELFF. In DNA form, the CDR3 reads TGTGCCAGCAGCACAGGGGGGACAGGTAACACCGGGGAGCTGTTTTTT.

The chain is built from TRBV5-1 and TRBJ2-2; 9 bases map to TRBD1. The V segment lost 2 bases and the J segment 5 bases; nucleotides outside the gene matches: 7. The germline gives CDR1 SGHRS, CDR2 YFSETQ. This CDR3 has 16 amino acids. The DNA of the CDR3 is TGCGCCAGCAGCTTAAGGGACAGGGTTTTGACCGGGGAGCTGTTTTTT. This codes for CASSLRDRVLTGELFF.

The CDR3 DNA sequence: TGCGCCAGCAGCGCACAACAGGGGAGCACAGATACGCAGTATTTT. Translated: CASSAQQGSTDTQYF. This chain links TRBV5-1 with TRBJ2-3; TRBD1 agrees at 7 bases. V trimming: 4 bases; J trimming: 0 bases; junction bases outside the gene matches: 5. The CDR3 runs to 15 residues. Germline loops: CDR1 SGHRS, CDR2 YFSETQ.

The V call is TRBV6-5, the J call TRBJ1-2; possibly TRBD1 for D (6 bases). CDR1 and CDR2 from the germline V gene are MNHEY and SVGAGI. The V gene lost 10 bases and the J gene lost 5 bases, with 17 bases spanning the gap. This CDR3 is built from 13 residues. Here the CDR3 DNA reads TGTGCCACCCGCCGGGACACGTATTATGGCTACACCTTC. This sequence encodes CATRRDTYYGYTF.

CDR3 sequence reads: CSVEELEYPRGEQFF. In nucleotides, the CDR3 is TGCAGCGTTGAAGAATTGGAATACCCGCGGGGTGAGCAGTTCTTC. The chain is built from TRBV29-1 and TRBJ2-1, with D possibly being TRBD2 (6 bases). This CDR3 has 15 residues. Per the germline V gene, CDR1 is SQVTM and CDR2 is ANQGSEA. Trimming shortened V by 0 bases and J by 9 bases, and 18 bases separated the two germline ends.

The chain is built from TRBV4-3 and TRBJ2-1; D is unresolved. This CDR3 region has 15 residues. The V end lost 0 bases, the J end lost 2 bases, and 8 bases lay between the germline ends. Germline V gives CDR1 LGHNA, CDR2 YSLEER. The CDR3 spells CASSQETETYNEQFF. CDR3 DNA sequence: TGCGCCAGCAGCCAAGAAACGGAAACCTACAATGAGCAGTTCTTC.

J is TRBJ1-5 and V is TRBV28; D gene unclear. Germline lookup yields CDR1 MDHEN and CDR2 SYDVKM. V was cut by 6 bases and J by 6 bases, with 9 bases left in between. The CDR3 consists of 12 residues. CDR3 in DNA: TGTGCCAGCAGGGGGTTGGGTCAGCCCCAGCATTTT. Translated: CASRGLGQPQHF.

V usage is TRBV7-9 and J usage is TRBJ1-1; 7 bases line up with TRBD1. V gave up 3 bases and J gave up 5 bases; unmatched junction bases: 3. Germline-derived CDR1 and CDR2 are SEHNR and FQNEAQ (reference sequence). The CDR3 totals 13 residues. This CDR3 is CASSFNRGTEAFF. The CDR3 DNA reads TGTGCCAGCAGCTTTAACAGGGGAACTGAAGCTTTCTTT.

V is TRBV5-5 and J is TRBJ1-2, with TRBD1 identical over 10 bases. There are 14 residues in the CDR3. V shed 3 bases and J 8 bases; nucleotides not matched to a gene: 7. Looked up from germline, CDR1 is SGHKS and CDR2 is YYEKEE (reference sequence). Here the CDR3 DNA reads TGTGCCAGCAGCTCCGGGACAGGGGTTGGCGGCTACACCTTC. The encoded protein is CASSSGTGVGGYTF.

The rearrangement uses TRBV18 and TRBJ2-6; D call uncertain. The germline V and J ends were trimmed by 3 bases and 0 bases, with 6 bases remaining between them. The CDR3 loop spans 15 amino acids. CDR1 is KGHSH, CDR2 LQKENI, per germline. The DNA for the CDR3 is TGTGCCAGCTCACCGTCGATCTCTGGGGCCAACGTCCTGACTTTC. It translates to CASSPSISGANVLTF.

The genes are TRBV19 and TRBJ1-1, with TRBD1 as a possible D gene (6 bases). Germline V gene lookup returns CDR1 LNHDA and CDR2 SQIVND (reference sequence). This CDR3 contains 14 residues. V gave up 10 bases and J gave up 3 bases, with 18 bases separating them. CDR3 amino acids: CATTPGGRYTEAFF. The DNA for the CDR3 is TGTGCCACCACGCCGGGGGGCCGTTACACTGAAGCTTTCTTT.

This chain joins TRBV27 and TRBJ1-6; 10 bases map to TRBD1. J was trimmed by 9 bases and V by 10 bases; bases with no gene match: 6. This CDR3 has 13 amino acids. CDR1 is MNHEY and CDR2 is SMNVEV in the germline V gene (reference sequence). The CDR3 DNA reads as TGTGCCACCGGCCGGGACAGGGGTTCACCCCTCCACTTT. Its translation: CATGRDRGSPLHF.

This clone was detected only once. The CDR3 DNA reads TGTGCCAGCAGCGTCCAGACGGGCAATGAGCAGTTCTTC. Protein: CASSVQTGNEQFF. The chain couples TRBV9 to TRBJ2-1; no clear D gene. Germline assignment: CDR1 SGDLS and CDR2 YYNGEE. The V gene lost 2 bases and the J gene lost 6 bases, with 9 bases spanning the gap. This CDR3 region has 13 residues.

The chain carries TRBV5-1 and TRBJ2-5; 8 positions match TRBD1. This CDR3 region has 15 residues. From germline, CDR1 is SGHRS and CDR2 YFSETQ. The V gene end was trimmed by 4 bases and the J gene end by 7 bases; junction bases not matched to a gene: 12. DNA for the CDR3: TGCGCCAGCAGCGGCGGACAGGGTCCAACGGTGACCCAGTACTTC. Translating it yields CASSGGQGPTVTQYF. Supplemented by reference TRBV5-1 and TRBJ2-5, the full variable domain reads KAGVTQTPRYLIKTRGQQVTLSCSPISGHRSVSWYQQTPGQGLQFLFEYFSETQRNKGNFPGRFSGRQFSNSRSEMNVSTLELGDSALYLCASSGGQGPTVTQYFGPGTRLLVL.

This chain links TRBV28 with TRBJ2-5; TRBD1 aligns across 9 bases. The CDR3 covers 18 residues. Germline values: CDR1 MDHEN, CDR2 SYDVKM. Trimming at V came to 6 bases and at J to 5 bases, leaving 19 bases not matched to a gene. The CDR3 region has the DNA TGTGCCAGCAGCCTATTTTTAACCGGACAGGGGATGAGGGAGACCCAGTACTTC. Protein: CASSLFLTGQGMRETQYF.

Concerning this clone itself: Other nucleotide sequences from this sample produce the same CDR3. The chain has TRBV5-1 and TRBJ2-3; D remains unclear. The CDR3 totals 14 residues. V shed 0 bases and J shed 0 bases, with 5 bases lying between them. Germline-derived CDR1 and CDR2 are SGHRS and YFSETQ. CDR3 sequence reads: CASSLDPSTDTQYF. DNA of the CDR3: TGCGCCAGCAGCTTGGACCCGAGCACAGATACGCAGTATTTT.

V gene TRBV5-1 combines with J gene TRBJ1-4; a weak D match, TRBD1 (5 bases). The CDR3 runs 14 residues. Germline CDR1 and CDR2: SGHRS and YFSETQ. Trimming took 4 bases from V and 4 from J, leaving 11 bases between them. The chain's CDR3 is CASSTGRINEKLFF. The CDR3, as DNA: TGCGCCAGCAGCACGGGACGGATTAATGAAAAACTGTTTTTT.

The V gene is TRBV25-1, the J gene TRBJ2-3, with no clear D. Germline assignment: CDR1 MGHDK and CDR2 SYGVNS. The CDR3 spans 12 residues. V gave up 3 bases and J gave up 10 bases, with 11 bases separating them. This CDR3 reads CASSEVGSAQYF. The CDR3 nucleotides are TGTGCCAGCAGTGAGGTCGGGTCGGCGCAGTATTTT.